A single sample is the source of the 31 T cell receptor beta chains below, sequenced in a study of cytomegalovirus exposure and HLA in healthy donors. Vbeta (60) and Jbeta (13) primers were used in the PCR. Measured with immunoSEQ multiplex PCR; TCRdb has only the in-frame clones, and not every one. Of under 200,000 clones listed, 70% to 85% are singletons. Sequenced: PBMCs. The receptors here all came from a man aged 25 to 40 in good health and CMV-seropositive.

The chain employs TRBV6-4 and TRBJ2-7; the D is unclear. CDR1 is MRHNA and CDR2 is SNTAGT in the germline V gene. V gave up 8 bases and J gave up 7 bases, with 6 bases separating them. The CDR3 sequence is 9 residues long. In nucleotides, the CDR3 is TGTGCCAGCCACCGGGAGCAGTACTTC. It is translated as CASHREQYF.

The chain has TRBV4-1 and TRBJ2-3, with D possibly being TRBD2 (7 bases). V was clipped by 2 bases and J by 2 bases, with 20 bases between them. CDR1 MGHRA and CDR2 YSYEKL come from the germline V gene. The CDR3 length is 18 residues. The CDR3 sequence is CASSQSSGGRPNTDTQYF. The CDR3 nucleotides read TGCGCCAGCAGCCAATCTTCCGGGGGGCGGCCGAACACAGATACGCAGTATTTT.

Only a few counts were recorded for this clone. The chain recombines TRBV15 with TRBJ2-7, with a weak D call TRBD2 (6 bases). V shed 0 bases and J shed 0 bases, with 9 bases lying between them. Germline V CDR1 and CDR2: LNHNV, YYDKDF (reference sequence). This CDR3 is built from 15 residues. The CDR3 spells CATSRDRRASYEQYF. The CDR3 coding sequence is TGTGCCACCAGCAGAGATAGGAGGGCCTCCTACGAGCAGTACTTC.

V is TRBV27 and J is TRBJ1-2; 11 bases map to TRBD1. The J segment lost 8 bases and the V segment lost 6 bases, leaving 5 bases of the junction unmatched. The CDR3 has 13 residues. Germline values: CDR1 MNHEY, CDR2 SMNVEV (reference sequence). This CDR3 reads CASSWTGGEGYTF. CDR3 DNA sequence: TGTGCCAGCAGCTGGACAGGGGGCGAAGGCTACACCTTC.

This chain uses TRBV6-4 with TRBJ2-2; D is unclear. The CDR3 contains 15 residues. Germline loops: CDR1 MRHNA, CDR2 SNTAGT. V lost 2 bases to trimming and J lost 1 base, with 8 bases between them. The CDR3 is CASSDPDLNTGELFF. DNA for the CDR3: TGTGCCAGCAGTGACCCAGACTTGAACACCGGGGAGCTGTTTTTT.

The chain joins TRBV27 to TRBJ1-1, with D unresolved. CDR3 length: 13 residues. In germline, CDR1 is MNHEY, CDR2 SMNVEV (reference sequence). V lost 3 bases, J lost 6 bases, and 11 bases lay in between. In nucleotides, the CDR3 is TGTGCCAGCAGTTTGCGGGGTTTATCTGAAGCTTTCTTT. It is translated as CASSLRGLSEAFF.

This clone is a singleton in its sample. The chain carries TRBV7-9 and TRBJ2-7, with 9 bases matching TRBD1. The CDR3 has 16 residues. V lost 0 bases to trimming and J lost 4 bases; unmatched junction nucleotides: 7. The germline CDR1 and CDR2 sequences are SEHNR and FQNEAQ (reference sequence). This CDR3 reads CASSLALGQGWYEQYF. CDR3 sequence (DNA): TGTGCCAGCAGCTTAGCGCTGGGACAGGGTTGGTACGAGCAGTACTTC. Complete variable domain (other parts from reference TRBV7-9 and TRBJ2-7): DTGVSQNPRHKITKRGQNVTFRCDPISEHNRLYWYRQTLGQGPEFLTYFQNEAQLEKSRLLSDRFSAERPKGSFSTLEIQRTEQGDSAMYLCASSLALGQGWYEQYFGPGTRLTVT.

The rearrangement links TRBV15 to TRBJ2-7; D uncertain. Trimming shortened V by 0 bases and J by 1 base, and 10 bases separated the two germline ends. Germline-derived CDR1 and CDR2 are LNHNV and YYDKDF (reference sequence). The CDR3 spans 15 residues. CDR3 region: CATSRDRLLSYEQYF. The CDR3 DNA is TGTGCCACCAGCAGAGACAGGCTACTTTCCTACGAGCAGTACTTC.

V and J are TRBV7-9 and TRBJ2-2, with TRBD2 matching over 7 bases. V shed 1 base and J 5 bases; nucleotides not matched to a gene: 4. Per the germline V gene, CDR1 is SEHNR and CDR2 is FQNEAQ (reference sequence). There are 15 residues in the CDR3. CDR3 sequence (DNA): TGTGCCAGCAGCTTAGTTCTAGCGGAAACCGGGGAGCTGTTTTTT. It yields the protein CASSLVLAETGELFF.

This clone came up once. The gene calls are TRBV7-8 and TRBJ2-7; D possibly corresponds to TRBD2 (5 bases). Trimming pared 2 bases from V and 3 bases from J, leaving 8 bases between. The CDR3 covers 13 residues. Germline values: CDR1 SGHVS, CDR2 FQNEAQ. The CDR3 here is CASSLSEGYEQYF. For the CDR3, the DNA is TGTGCCAGCAGCTTAAGTGAGGGCTACGAGCAGTACTTC.

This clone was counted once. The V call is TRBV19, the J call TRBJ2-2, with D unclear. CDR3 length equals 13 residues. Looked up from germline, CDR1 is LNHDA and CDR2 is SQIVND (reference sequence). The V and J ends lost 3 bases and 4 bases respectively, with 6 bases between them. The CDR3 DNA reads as TGTGCCAGTAGTATGCTCAGCACCGGGGAGCTGTTTTTT. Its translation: CASSMLSTGELFF.

The CDR3 region is CASSLSRGQYEQYF. The CDR3 DNA sequence: TGTGCCAGCAGTCTCTCCAGGGGTCAGTACGAGCAGTACTTC. This chain joins TRBV6-6 and TRBJ2-7; the D gene is possibly TRBD1 (6 bases). Germline CDR1 is MNHNY and CDR2 is SVGAGI (reference sequence). V lost 5 bases and J lost 4, with 15 bases in between. The CDR3 has 14 amino acids.

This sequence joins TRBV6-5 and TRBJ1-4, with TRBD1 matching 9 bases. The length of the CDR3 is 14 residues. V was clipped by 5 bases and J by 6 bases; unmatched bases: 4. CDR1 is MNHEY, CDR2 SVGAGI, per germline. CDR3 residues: CASSRQGGDEKLFF. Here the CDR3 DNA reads TGTGCCAGCAGTCGACAGGGGGGGGATGAAAAACTGTTTTTT.

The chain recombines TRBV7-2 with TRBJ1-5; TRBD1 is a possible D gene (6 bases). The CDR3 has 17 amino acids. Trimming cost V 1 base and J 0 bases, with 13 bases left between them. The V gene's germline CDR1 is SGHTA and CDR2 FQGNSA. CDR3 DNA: TGTGCCAGCAGCTTAGTAGGGACACCATATAGCAATCAGCCCCAGCATTTT. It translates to CASSLVGTPYSNQPQHF.

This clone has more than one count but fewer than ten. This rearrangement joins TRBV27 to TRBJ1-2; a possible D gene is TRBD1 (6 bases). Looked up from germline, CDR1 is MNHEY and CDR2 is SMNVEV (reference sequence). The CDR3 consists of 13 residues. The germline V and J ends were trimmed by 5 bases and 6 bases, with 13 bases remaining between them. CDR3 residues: CASSLSRTDGYTF. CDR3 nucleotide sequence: TGTGCCAGCAGTCTCTCCCGGACAGATGGCTACACCTTC.

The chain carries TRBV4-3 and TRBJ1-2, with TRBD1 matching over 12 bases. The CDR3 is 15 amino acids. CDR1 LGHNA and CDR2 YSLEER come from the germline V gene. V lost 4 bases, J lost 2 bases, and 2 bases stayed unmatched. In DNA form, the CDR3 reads TGCGCCAGCAGCCGCGGGACAGGGGGCAACTATGGCTACACCTTC. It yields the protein CASSRGTGGNYGYTF.

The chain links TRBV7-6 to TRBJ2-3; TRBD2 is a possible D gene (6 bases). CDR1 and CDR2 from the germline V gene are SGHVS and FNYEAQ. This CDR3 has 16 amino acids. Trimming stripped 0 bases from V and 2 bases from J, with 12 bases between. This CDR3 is CASSLARGPNTDTQYF. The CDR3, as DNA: TGTGCCAGCAGCTTAGCGCGGGGCCCCAACACAGATACGCAGTATTTT.

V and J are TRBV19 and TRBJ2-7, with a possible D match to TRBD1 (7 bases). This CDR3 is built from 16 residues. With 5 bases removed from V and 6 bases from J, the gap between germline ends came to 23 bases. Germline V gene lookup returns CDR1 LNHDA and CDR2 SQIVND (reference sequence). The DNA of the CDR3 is TGTGCCAGTAGTCCCTGGAGGGGGCGCATTCTAGCCGAGCAGTACTTC. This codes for CASSPWRGRILAEQYF.

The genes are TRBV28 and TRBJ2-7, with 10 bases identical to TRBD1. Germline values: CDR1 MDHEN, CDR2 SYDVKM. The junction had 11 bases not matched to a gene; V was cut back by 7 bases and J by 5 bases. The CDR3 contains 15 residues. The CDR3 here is CASKPGQGLLDEQYF. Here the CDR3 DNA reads TGTGCCAGCAAACCGGGACAGGGGCTCCTAGACGAGCAGTACTTC.

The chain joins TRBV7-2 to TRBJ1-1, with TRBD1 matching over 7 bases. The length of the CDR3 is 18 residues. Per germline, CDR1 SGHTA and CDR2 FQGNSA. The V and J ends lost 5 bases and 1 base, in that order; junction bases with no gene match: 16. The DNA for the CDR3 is TGTGCCAGCAGCGCCCCTTACGGGGACAGAATTAAGAACACTGAAGCTTTCTTT. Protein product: CASSAPYGDRIKNTEAFF.

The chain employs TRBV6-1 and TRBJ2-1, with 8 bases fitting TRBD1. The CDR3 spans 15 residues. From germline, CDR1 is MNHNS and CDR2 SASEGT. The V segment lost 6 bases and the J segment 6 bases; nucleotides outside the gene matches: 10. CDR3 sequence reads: CASSDRGFCLNEQFF. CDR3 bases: TGTGCCAGCAGCGACAGGGGCTTTTGTCTCAATGAGCAGTTCTTC.

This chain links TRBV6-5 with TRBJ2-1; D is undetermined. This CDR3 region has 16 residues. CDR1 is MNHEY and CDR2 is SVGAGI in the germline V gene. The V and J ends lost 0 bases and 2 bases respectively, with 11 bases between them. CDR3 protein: CASSYSRQPTYNEQFF. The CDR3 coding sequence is TGTGCCAGCAGTTACTCGCGGCAGCCAACCTACAATGAGCAGTTCTTC.

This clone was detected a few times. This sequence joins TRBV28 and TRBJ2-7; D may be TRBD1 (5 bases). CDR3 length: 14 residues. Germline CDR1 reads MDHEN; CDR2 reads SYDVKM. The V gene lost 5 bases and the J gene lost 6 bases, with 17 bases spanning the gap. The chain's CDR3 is CASSTGALRGEQYF. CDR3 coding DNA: TGTGCCAGCAGTACAGGTGCCCTGAGAGGCGAGCAGTACTTC.

The CDR3 here is CASSVYRGTSYEQYF. CDR3 DNA sequence: TGTGCCAGCAGTGTCTACAGGGGGACGTCCTACGAGCAGTACTTC. The rearrangement joins TRBV6-1 to TRBJ2-7; 8 positions match TRBD1. V was pared by 4 bases and J by 1 base, with 6 bases of the junction left unmatched. This CDR3 comprises 15 residues. Germline V gives CDR1 MNHNS, CDR2 SASEGT.

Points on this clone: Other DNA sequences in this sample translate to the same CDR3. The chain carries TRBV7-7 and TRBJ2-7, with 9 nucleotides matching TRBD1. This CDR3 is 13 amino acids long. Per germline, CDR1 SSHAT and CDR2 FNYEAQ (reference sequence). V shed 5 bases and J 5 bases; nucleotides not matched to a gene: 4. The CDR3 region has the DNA TGTGCCAGCAGCCCGGGACAGGGCAACGAGCAGTACTTC. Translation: CASSPGQGNEQYF.

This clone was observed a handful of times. CDR3 bases: TGCGCCAGCAGCCCGCATGGGCATAGAGATGAAAAACTGTTTTTT. It encodes CASSPHGHRDEKLFF. The genes are TRBV4-1 and TRBJ1-4; no firm D call. CDR3 length: 15 amino acids. V lost 4 bases to trimming and J lost 6 bases, with 15 bases between them. Germline-derived CDR1 and CDR2 are MGHRA and YSYEKL.

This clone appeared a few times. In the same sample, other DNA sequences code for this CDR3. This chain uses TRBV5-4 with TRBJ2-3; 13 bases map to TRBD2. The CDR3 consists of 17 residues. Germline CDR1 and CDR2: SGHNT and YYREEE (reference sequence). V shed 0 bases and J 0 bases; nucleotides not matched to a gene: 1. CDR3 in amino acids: CASSLGTSGSSTDTQYF. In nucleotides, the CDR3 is TGTGCCAGCAGCTTGGGGACTAGCGGGAGTAGCACAGATACGCAGTATTTT. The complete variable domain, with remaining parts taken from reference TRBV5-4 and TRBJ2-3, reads ETGVTQSPTHLIKTRGQQVTLRCSSQSGHNTVSWYQQALGQGPQFIFQYYREEENGRGNFPPRFSGLQFPNYSSELNVNALELDDSALYLCASSLGTSGSSTDTQYFGPGTRLTVL.

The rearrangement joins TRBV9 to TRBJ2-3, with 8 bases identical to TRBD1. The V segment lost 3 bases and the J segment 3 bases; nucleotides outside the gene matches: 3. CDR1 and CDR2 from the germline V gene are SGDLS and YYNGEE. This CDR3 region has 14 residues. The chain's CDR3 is CASSEDRETDTQYF. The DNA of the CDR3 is TGTGCCAGCAGCGAGGACAGGGAAACAGATACGCAGTATTTT.

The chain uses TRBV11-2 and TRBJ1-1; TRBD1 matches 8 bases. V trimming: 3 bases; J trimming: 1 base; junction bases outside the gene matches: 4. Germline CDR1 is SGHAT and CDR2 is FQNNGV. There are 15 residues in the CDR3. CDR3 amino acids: CASSLTTGGNTEAFF. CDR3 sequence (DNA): TGTGCCAGCAGCTTGACTACAGGGGGGAACACTGAAGCTTTCTTT.

The CDR3 DNA is TGTGCCAGCAGCTTAGACAGGGTAAAGGAAAAACTGTTTTTT. Translation gives CASSLDRVKEKLFF. The chain joins TRBV11-2 to TRBJ1-4; D might be TRBD1 (5 bases). The CDR3 covers 14 residues. Germline V gene data show CDR1 as SGHAT and CDR2 as FQNNGV. V lost 0 bases, J lost 8 bases, and 10 bases lay in between.

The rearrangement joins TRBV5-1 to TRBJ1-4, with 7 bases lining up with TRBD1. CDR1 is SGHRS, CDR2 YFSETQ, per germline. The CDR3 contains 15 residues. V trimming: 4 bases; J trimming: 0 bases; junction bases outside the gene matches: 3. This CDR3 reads CASSGDSSTNEKLFF. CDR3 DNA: TGCGCCAGCAGCGGGGACAGTTCAACTAATGAAAAACTGTTTTTT. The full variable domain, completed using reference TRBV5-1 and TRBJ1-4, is KAGVTQTPRYLIKTRGQQVTLSCSPISGHRSVSWYQQTPGQGLQFLFEYFSETQRNKGNFPGRFSGRQFSNSRSEMNVSTLELGDSALYLCASSGDSSTNEKLFFGSGTQLSVL.